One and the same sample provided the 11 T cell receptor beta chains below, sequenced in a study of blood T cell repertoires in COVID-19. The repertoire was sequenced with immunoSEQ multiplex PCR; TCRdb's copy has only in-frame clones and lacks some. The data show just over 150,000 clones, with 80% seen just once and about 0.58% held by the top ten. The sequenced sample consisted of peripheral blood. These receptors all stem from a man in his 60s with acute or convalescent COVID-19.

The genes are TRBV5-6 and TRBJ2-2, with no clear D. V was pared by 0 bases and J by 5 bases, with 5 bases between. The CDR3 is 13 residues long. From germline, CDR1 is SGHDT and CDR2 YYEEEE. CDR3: CASSLVATGELFF. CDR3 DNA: TGTGCCAGCAGCTTGGTGGCTACCGGGGAGCTGTTTTTT.

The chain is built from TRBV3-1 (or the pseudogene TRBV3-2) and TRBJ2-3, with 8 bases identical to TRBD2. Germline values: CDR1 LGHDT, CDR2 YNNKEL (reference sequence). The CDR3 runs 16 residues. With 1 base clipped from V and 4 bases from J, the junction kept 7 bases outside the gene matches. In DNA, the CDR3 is TGTGCCAGCAGCCAAGTCGCTAGCGGGTTATCAGATACGCAGTATTTT. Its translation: CASSQVASGLSDTQYF.

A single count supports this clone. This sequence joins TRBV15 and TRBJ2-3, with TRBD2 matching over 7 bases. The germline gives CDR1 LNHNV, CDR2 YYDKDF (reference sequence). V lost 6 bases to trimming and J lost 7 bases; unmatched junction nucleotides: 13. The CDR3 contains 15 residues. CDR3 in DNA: TGTGCCACCAGACGCGAGGCTAGCGGCTCTTATACGCAGTATTTT. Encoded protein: CATRREASGSYTQYF.

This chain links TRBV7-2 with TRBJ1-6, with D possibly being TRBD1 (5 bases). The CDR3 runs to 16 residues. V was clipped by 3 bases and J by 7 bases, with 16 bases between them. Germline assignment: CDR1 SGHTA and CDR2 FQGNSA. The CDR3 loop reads CASSFGGRLWNSPLHF. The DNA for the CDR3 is TGTGCCAGCAGCTTCGGGGGGAGGCTTTGGAATTCACCCCTCCACTTT.

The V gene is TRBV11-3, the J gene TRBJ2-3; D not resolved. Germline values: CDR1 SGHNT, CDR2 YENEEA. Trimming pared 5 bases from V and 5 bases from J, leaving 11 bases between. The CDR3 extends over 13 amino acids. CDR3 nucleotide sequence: TGTGCCAGCAGCCCTTTCGGAGAAGATACGCAGTATTTT. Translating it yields CASSPFGEDTQYF.

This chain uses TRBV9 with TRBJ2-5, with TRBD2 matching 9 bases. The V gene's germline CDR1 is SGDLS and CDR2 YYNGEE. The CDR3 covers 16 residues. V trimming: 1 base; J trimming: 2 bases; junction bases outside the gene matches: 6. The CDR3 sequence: CASSVSPSGDQETQYF. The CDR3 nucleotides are TGTGCCAGCAGCGTAAGTCCTAGCGGGGATCAAGAGACCCAGTACTTC.

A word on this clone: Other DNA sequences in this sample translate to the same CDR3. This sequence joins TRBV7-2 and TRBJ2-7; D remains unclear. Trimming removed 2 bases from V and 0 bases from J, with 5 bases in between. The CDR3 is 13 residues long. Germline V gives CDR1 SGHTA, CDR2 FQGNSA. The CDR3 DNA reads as TGTGCCAGCAGCTTACCGAGCTCCTACGAGCAGTACTTC. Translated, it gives CASSLPSSYEQYF.

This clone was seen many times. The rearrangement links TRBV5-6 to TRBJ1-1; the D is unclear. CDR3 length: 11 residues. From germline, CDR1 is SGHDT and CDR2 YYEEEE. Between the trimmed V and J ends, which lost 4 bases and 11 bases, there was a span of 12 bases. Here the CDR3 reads CASSLGKEAFF. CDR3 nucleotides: TGTGCCAGCAGCCTCGGAAAGGAGGCTTTCTTT.

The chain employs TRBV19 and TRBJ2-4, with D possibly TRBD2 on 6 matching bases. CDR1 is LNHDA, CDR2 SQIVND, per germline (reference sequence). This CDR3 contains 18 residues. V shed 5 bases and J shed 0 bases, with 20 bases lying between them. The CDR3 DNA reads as TGTGCCAGTAGTGCCTTCTCCGCTGGGGGGTTAGCCAAAAACATTCAGTACTTC. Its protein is CASSAFSAGGLAKNIQYF.

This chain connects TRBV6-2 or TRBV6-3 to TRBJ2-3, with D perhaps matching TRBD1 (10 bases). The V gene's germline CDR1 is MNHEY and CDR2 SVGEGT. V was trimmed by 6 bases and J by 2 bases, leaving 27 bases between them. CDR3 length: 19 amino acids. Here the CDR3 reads CASSLFGQGGLAVTDTQYF. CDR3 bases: TGTGCCAGCAGCCTCTTCGGACAGGGGGGACTAGCTGTCACAGATACGCAGTATTTT.

The DNA for the CDR3 is TGCGCCAGCAGCCGTGATGGGACTTTCTCTGGAAACACCATATATTTT. Residues: CASSRDGTFSGNTIYF. V and J are TRBV5-1 and TRBJ1-3; weak D call: TRBD1 (5 bases). This CDR3 is built from 16 residues. V lost 4 bases and J lost 0, with 14 bases in between. Germline V gene sequence: CDR1 SGHRS, CDR2 YFSETQ. Supplemented by reference TRBV5-1 and TRBJ1-3, the full variable domain reads KAGVTQTPRYLIKTRGQQVTLSCSPISGHRSVSWYQQTPGQGLQFLFEYFSETQRNKGNFPGRFSGRQFSNSRSEMNVSTLELGDSALYLCASSRDGTFSGNTIYFGEGSWLTVV.